A single sample gave rise to the 6 T cell receptor beta chains below, sequenced in a study of cytomegalovirus exposure and HLA in healthy donors. 60 Vbeta and 13 Jbeta primers were used in PCR. Some clones are missing from TCRdb's copy, which holds only in-frame ones; the method was immunoSEQ multiplex PCR. The data contain a few hundred thousand clones, over 90% of them singletons. Material: PBMCs. Source of these receptors: a girl aged 2 to 9 in good health and CMV-seronegative.

V and J are TRBV6-6 and TRBJ1-1, with D maybe TRBD1 (5 bases). CDR1 MNHNY and CDR2 SVGAGI come from the germline V gene (reference sequence). The CDR3 consists of 16 residues. The V gene lost 6 bases and the J gene lost 0 bases, with 17 bases spanning the gap. CDR3 in amino acids: CASRQVTGIMNTEAFF. The CDR3 region has the DNA TGTGCCAGCAGGCAGGTCACAGGAATCATGAACACTGAAGCTTTCTTT.

J is TRBJ2-1 and V is TRBV5-1; 7 bases agree with TRBD1. Per the germline V gene, CDR1 is SGHRS and CDR2 is YFSETQ. The V and J ends lost 0 bases and 5 bases, in that order; junction bases with no gene match: 2. The CDR3 spans 14 residues. CDR3 coding DNA: TGCGCCAGCAGCTTGGGACAGGGCAACAATGAGCAGTTCTTC. This sequence encodes CASSLGQGNNEQFF.

J is TRBJ2-1 and V is TRBV18; 12 positions match TRBD2. The junction had 5 bases not matched to a gene; V was cut back by 1 base and J by 1 base. The CDR3 is 18 amino acids. CDR1 and CDR2 (germline): KGHSH, LQKENI. The CDR3 DNA reads as TGTGCCAGCTCACCACGTACTAGCGGGAGGTCGTCCTACAATGAGCAGTTCTTC. The encoded protein is CASSPRTSGRSSYNEQFF. The full variable domain, rest sourced from reference TRBV18 and TRBJ2-1, is NAGVMQNPRHLVRRRGQEARLRCSPMKGHSHVYWYRQLPEEGLKFMVYLQKENIIDESGMPKERFSAEFPKEGPSILRIQQVVRGDSAAYFCASSPRTSGRSSYNEQFFGPGTRLTVL.

This sequence joins TRBV5-4 and TRBJ1-1; D possibly corresponds to TRBD1 (6 bases). The V end was cut by 2 bases, the J end by 4 bases, with 12 bases between. CDR1 SGHNT and CDR2 YYREEE come from the germline V gene (reference sequence). The CDR3 consists of 14 residues. CDR3 sequence (DNA): TGTGCCAGCAGCTTAGAAGACAGGCTCACTGAAGCTTTCTTT. It yields the protein CASSLEDRLTEAFF.

The J gene is TRBJ1-2, the V gene TRBV7-8, with D perhaps TRBD1 (6 bases). V dropped 5 bases and J dropped 3 bases, with 13 bases sitting between them. CDR1 is SGHVS and CDR2 is FQNEAQ in the germline V gene. This CDR3 has 14 amino acids. The CDR3 nucleotides read TGTGCCAGCAGCAGGGGGTCGGCTGACTATGGCTACACCTTC. Translated, it gives CASSRGSADYGYTF.

This chain uses TRBV6-1 with TRBJ2-1; TRBD2 matches at 14 bases. CDR1 and CDR2 from the germline V gene are MNHNS and SASEGT. CDR3 length equals 14 residues. J was trimmed by 14 bases and V by 4 bases; bases with no gene match: 7. The CDR3 sequence: CASSATSGGAIEFF. The CDR3 bases are TGTGCCAGCAGTGCGACTAGCGGGGGGGCGATTGAGTTCTTC.